This TCR beta chain originates from a study of T cells in tumors after PD-1 blockade. Study summary: During anti-PD-1 treatment, some patients continued daily vismodegib 150 mg.

Profiling relied on immunoSEQ multiplex PCR, and the TCRdb table lists in-frame clones only, not all of them. This sample has over 60,000 clones, with roughly 70% found just once. Genomic DNA template from tumor biopsies or peripheral blood, roughly 616 ng to 6,004 ng input. There are 14 residues in the CDR3. Germline lookup yields CDR1 MDHEN and CDR2 SYDVKM. Trimming shortened V by 7 bases and J by 0 bases, and 12 bases separated the two germline ends. This specimen consisted of PBMCs, obtained after anti-PD-1 treatment. The V gene is TRBV28, the J gene TRBJ1-1; D call uncertain. The source is a human donor with basal cell carcinoma. CDR3 sequence (DNA): TGTGCCAGCACCCCCGAGACTATGAACACTGAAGCTTTCTTT. Its protein is CASTPETMNTEAFF.